This TCR beta chain was retrieved from a study of blood T cell repertoires in COVID-19 (dated by TCRdb to 2020 to 2021). Background on the whole study: The collaborator samples originated in the United States, Italy and Spain and spanned the acute and convalescent phases of COVID-19. The prospective study material was composed of cDNA or gDNA derived from T cells, B-cell-depleted T cells, or PBMCs. The dataset comprised deeply sampled blood TCRbeta repertoires from subjects exposed to, actively infected with, or recovered from COVID-19. The repertoires were released in a freely available public database intended as a resource for research on the immune response to SARS-CoV-2. Samples were obtained from the ongoing ImmuneRACE study (first 160 participants) and from over 1,000 subjects provided by 6 global collaborators. The sample metadata nearly always contained a de-identified subject ID, COVID-19 status, age in years and sex. Where available, HLA class I and class II types were obtained from metadata supplied by the sample provider rather than from assay-based typing. Study-wide findings and limitations: The amount of clinical and demographic metadata varied by source and participant and was provided uncurated.

Each collaborating institution followed its own protocols to collect whole blood in K2EDTA tubes. For TCRbeta analysis, collaborator samples were shipped as frozen whole blood, as isolated PBMCs, or as DNA extracted from either sample type. Comments on this clone: Its antigen target is currently unknown. No per-base quality is available; no much larger clone lies one base away.

The immunoSEQ Assay, a bias-controlled multiplex PCR, was used to amplify TCRbeta CDR3 regions from genomic DNA. The authors processed their data as follows. The number of nucleated cells in each sample was estimated from the amplification of reference gene primers within the assay. To quantify the absolute abundance of each unique TCRbeta CDR3 rearrangement, sequence reads were collapsed and filtered. For each sample, productive Simpson clonality was calculated as the square root of Simpson's diversity index across productive rearrangements. Sourced from immuneACCESS, this table was stored by TCRdb with only in-frame sequences that have V and J called. A share of the clones is absent; for the studies checked, an unresolved V gene accounts for under half, and the remainder has no known explanation. V, J and clone size derive from that table, while D and trimming were established from the DNA sequence. In all, the sample holds about 170,000 clones, and 85% to 95% of those were seen once. The ten largest account for approximately 0.56% of the sample.

Unmatched junction bases come to 9, with V trimmed by 10 bases and J by 4 bases. The CDR3 measures 13 amino acids from cysteine to phenylalanine. Solely the CDR3 DNA is kept, with 39 bases framed from the first base. CDR1 and CDR2 are drawn from the germline V gene (reference sequence): MNHEY, SMNVEV. Sequenced input: peripheral blood. The sequence joins TRBV27 to TRBJ2-7; TRBD1 lines up with 8 middle nucleotides. The source is a man aged 50 to 59 with acute or convalescent COVID-19. The DNA sequence is given as TGTGCCACCACGGACAGGGTAAAGTACGAGCAGTACTTC. This sequence encodes CATTDRVKYEQYF.